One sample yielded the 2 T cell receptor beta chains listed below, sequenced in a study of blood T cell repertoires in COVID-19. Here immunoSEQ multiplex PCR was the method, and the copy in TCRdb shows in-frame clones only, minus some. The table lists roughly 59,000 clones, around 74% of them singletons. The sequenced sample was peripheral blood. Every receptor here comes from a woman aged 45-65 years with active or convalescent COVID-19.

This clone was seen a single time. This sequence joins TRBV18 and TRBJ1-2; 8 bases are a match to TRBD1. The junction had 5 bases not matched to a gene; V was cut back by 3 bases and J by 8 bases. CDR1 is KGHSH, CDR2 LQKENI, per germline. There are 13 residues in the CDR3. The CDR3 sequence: CASSPGQGQGYTF. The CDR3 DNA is TGTGCCAGCTCACCTGGACAGGGCCAGGGCTACACCTTC.

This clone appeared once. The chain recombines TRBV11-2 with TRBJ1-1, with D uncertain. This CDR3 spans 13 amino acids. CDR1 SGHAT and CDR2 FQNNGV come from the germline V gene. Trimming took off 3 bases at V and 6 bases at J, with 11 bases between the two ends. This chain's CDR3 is CASSFARRAEAFF. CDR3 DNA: TGTGCCAGCAGCTTCGCGAGGAGGGCTGAAGCTTTCTTT.